One TCR beta chain is described in this entry. Its antigen is not known. The sample comes from a study of cytomegalovirus exposure and HLA in healthy donors. Whole-study results and caveats: Cytomegalovirus-associated status was assigned to approximately 160 TCR beta chains.

Only in-frame clones appear in the TCRdb table, and some are missing; sequencing was by immunoSEQ multiplex PCR. The table lists approximately 160,000 clones, roughly 83% of them singletons. While the first cohort had around 700 subjects, the donors belonged to the separate validation cohort of roughly 130 subjects. Deletions cut 5 bases from V and 8 bases from J, with 16 bases between. Germline loops: CDR1 SGHVS, CDR2 FNYEAQ. The CDR3 runs 14 residues. The sequence was obtained from a man aged 25 to 45 in good health and CMV-seropositive. The chain joins TRBV7-6 to TRBJ1-3; TRBD1 is a possible D gene (5 bases). Sequencing was done on a sample of PBMCs. The DNA for the CDR3 is TGTGCCAGCAGCGGGGGAGGGTTGGTGGACACCATATATTTT. As protein: CASSGGGLVDTIYF.